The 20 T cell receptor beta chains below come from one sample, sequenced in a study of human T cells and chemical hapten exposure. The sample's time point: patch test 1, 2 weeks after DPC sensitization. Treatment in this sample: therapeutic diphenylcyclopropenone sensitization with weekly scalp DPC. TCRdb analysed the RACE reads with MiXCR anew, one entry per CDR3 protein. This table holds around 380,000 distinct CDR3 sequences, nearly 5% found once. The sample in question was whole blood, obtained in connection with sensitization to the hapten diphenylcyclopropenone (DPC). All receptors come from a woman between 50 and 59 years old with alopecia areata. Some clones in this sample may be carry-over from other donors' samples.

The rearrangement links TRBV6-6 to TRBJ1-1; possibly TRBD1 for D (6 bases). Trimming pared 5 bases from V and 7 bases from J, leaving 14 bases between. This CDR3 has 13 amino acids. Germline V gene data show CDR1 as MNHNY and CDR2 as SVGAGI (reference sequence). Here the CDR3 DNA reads TGTGCCAGCAGTCCCAGGGAGACAGGTGAAGCTTTCTTT. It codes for CASSPRETGEAFF.

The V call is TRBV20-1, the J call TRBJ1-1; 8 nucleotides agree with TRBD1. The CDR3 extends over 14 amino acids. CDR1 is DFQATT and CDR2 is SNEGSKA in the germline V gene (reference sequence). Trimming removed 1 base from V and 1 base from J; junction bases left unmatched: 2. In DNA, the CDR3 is TGCAGTGCTAGAGCAGGGGGCCAGAACACTGAAGCTTTCTTT. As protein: CSARAGGQNTEAFF.

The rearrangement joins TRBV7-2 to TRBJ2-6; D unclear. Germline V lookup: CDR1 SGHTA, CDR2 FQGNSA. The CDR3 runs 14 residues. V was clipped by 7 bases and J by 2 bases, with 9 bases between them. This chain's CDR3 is CASTLSTGANVLTF. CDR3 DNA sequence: TGTGCCAGCACCCTGTCCACTGGGGCCAACGTCCTGACTTTC.

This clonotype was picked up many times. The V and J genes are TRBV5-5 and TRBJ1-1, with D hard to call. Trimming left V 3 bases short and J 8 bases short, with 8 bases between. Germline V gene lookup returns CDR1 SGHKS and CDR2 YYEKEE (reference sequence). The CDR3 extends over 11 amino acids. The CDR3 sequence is CASSSHEEAFF. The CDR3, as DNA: TGTGCCAGCAGCTCACATGAGGAAGCTTTCTTT.

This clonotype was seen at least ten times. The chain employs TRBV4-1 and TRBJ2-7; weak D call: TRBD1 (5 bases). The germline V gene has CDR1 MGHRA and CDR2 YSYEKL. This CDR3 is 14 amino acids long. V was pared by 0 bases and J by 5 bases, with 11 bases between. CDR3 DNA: TGCGCCAGCAGCCAAGACGTGACAGATAACGAGCAGTACTTC. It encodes CASSQDVTDNEQYF.

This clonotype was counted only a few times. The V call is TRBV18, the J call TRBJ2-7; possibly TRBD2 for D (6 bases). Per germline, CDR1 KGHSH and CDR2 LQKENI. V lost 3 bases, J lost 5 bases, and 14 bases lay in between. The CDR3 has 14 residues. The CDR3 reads CASSPGGVPNEQYF. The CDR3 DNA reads TGTGCCAGCTCACCCGGCGGGGTCCCCAACGAGCAGTACTTC.

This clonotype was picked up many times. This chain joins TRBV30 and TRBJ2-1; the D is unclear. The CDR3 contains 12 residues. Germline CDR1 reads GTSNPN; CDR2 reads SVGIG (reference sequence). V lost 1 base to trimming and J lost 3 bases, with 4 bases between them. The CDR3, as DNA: TGTGCCTGGAGTGGAGACTACAATGAGCAGTTCTTC. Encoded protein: CAWSGDYNEQFF. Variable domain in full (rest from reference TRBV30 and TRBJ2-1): SQTIHQWPATLVQPVGSPLSLECTVEGTSNPNLYWYRQAAGRGLQLLFYSVGIGQISSEVPQNLSASRPQDRQFILSSKKLLLSDSGFYLCAWSGDYNEQFFGPGTRLTVL.

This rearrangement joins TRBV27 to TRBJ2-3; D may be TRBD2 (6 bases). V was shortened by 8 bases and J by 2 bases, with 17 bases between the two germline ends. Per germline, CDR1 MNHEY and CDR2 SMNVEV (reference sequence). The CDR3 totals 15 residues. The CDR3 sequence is CASADTGLSTDTQYF. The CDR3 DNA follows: TGTGCCAGCGCGGACACGGGACTTTCCACAGATACGCAGTATTTT.

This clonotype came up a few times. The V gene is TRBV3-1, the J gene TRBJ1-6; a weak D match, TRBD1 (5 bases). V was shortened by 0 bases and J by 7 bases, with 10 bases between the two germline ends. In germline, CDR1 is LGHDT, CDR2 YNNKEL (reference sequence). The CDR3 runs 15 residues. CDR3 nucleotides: TGTGCCAGCAGCCAAGATACAGGCCTGAATTCACCCCTCCACTTT. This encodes CASSQDTGLNSPLHF.

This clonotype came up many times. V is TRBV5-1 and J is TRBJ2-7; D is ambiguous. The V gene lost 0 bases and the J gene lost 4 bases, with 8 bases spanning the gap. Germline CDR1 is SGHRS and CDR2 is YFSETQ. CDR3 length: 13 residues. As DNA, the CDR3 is TGCGCCAGCAGCTTGGCGGACGGTTACGAGCAGTACTTC. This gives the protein CASSLADGYEQYF. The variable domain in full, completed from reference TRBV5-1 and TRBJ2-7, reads KAGVTQTPRYLIKTRGQQVTLSCSPISGHRSVSWYQQTPGQGLQFLFEYFSETQRNKGNFPGRFSGRQFSNSRSEMNVSTLELGDSALYLCASSLADGYEQYFGPGTRLTVT.

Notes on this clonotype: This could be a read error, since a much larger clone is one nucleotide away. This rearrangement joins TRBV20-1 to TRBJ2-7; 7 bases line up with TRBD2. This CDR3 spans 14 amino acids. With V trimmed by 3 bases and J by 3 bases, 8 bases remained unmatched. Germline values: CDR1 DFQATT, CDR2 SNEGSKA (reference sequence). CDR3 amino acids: CSARAREGHYEQYF. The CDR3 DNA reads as TGCAGTGCTAGGGCGAGGGAGGGCCACTACGAGCAGTACTTC.

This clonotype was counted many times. CDR3: CSARPQLGQGGQVNTGELFF. CDR3 in DNA: TGCAGTGCTAGACCGCAGCTGGGACAGGGAGGTCAAGTGAACACCGGGGAGCTGTTTTTT. The chain links TRBV20-1 to TRBJ2-2; 9 positions match TRBD1. This CDR3 contains 20 residues. Trimming cost V 2 bases and J 1 base; bases outside gene matches: 17. The V gene's germline CDR1 is DFQATT and CDR2 SNEGSKA (reference sequence).

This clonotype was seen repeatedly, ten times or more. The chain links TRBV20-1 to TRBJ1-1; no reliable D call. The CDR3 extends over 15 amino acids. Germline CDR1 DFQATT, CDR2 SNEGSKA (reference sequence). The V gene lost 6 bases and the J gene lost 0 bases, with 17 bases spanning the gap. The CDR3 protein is CSAQLGGLMNTEAFF. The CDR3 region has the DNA TGCAGTGCCCAGCTCGGAGGACTGATGAACACTGAAGCTTTCTTT.

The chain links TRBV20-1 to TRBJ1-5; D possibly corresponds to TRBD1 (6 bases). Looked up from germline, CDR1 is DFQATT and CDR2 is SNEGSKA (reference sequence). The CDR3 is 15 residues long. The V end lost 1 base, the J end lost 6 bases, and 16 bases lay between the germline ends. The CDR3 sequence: CSARARGSSSQPQHF. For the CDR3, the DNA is TGCAGTGCTAGAGCGAGGGGGAGTTCCAGTCAGCCCCAGCATTTT.

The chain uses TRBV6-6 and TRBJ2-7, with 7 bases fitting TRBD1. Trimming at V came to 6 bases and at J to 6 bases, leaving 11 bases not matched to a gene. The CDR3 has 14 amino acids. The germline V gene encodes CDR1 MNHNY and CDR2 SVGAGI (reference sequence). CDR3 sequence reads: CASSLLGTEAEQYF. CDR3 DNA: TGTGCCAGCAGCCTATTAGGGACAGAGGCCGAGCAGTACTTC.

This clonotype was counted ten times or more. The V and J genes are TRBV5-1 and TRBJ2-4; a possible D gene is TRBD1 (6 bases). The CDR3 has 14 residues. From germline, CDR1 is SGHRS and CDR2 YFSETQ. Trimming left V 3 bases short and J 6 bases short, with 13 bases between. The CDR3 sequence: CASSSGQGANIQYF. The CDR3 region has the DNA TGCGCCAGCAGCTCGGGACAAGGGGCAAACATTCAGTACTTC.

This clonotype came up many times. The CDR3 DNA is TGCAGTGCTCCCGGGACTAGCGGGGTTTATTGGGCAGATACGCAGTATTTT. Protein: CSAPGTSGVYWADTQYF. V gene TRBV20-1 combines with J gene TRBJ2-3; 13 bases are shared with TRBD2. The V gene end was trimmed by 5 bases and the J gene end by 4 bases; junction bases not matched to a gene: 12. Germline CDR1 DFQATT, CDR2 SNEGSKA (reference sequence). The length of the CDR3 is 17 residues.

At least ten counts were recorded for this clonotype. DNA for the CDR3: TGCGCCAGCAGCTTGGGGCCAGTGTCAACTGAAGCTTTCTTT. It codes for CASSLGPVSTEAFF. This chain uses TRBV5-1 with TRBJ1-1, with unresolved D. Deletions cut 0 bases from V and 5 bases from J, with 11 bases between. This CDR3 has 14 amino acids. Germline V gene data show CDR1 as SGHRS and CDR2 as YFSETQ.

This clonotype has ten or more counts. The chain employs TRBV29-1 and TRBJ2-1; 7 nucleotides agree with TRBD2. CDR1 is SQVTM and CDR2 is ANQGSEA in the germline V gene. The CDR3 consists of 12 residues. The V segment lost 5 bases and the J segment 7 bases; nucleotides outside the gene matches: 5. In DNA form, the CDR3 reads TGCAGCGTTACCCCCGGGGGGAATGAGCAGTTCTTC. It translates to CSVTPGGNEQFF.

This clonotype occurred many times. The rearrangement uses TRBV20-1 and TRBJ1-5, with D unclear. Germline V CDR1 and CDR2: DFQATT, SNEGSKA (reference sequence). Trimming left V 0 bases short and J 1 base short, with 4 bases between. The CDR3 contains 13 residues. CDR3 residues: CSARDRSNQPQHF. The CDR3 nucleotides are TGCAGTGCTAGAGATAGGAGCAATCAGCCCCAGCATTTT.